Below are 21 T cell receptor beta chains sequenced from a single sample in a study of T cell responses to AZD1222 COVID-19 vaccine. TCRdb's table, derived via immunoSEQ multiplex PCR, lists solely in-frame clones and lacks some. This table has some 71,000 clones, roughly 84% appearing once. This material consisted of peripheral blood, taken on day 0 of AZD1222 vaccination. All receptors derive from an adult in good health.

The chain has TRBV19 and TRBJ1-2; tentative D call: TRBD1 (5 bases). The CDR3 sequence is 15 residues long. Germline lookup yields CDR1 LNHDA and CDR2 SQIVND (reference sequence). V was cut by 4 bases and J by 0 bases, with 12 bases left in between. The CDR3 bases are TGTGCCAGTAGTACTACAGGCACATCTAACTATGGCTACACCTTC. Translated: CASSTTGTSNYGYTF.

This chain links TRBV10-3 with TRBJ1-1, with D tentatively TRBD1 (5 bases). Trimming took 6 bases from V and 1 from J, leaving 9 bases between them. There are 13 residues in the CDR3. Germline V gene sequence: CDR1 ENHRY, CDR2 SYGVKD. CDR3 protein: CAIRLTANTEAFF. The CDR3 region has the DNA TGTGCCATCAGATTGACAGCGAACACTGAAGCTTTCTTT.

Here the CDR3 DNA reads TGTGCCAGCAGTGAAGGCCCAGGGCCGTACTATGGCTACACCTTC. The encoded protein is CASSEGPGPYYGYTF. The chain links TRBV6-4 to TRBJ1-2, with D possibly TRBD1 on 5 matching bases. CDR1 is MRHNA, CDR2 SNTAGT, per germline. CDR3 length: 15 residues. Trimming took off 3 bases at V and 3 bases at J, with 14 bases between the two ends.

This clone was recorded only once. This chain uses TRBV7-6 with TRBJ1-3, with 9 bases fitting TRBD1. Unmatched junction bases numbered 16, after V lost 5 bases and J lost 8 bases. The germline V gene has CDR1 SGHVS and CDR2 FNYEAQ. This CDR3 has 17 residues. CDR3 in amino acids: CASSPILAGQGRHTIYF. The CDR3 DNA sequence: TGTGCCAGCAGCCCGATATTGGCGGGACAGGGCCGACACACCATATATTTT. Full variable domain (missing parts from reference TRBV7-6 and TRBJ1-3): GAGVSQSPRYKVTKRGQDVALRCDPISGHVSLYWYRQALGQGPEFLTYFNYEAQQDKSGLPNDRFSAERPEGSISTLTIQRTEQRDSAMYRCASSPILAGQGRHTIYFGEGSWLTVV.

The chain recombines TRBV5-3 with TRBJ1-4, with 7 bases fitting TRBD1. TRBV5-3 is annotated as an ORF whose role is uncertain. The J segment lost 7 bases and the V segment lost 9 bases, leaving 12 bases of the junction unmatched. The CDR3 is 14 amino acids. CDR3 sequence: CANYRQGQPEKLFF. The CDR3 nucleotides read TGTGCCAACTACCGGCAGGGACAGCCTGAAAAACTGTTTTTT.

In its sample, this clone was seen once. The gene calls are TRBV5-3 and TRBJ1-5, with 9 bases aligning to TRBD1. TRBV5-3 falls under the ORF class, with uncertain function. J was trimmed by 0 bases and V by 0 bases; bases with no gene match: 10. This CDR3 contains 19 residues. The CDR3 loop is CARSLARGQGAYSNQPQHF. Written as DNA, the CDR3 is TGTGCCAGAAGCTTGGCTAGGGGACAGGGAGCATATAGCAATCAGCCCCAGCATTTT.

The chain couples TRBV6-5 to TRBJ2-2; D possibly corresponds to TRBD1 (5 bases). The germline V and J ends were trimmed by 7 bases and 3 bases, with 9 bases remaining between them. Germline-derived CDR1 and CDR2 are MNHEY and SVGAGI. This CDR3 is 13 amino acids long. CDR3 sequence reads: CASTLTDTGELFF. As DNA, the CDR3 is TGTGCCAGCACTCTGACAGACACCGGGGAGCTGTTTTTT.

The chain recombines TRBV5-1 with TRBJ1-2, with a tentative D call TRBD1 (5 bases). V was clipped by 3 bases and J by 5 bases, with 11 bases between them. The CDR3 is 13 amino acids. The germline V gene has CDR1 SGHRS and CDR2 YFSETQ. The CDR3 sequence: CASSWGLGYGYTF. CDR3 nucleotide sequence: TGCGCCAGCAGCTGGGGACTCGGATATGGCTACACCTTC.

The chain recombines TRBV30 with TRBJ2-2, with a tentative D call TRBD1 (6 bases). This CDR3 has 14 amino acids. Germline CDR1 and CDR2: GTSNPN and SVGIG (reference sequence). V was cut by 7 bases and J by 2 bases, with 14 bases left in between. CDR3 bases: TGTGCCTCATCAGGGGCGATTAACACCGGGGAGCTGTTTTTT. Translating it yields CASSGAINTGELFF.

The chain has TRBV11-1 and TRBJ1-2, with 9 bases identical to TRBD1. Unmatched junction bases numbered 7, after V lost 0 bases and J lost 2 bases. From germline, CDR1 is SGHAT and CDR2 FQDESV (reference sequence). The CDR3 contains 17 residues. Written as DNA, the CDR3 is TGTGCCAGCAGCTTAGCGGGACAGGGAGGCCGAAACTATGGCTACACCTTC. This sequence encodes CASSLAGQGGRNYGYTF. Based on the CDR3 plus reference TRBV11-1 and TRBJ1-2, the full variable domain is EAEVAQSPRYKITEKSQAVAFWCDPISGHATLYWYRQILGQGPELLVQFQDESVVDDSQLPKDRFSAERLKGVDSTLKIQPAELGDSAMYLCASSLAGQGGRNYGYTFGSGTRLTVV.

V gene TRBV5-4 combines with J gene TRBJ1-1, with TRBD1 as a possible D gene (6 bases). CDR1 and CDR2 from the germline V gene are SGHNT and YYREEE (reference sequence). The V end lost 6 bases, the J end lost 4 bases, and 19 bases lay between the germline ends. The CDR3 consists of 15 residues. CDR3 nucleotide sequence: TGTGCCAGCAACCTACAGCTGTCGGGGGCCACTGAAGCTTTCTTT. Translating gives CASNLQLSGATEAFF.

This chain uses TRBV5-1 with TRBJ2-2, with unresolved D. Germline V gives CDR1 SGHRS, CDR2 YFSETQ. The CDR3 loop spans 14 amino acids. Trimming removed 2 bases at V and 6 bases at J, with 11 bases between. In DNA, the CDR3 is TGCGCCAGCAGCTTTCAGCCGGTGGCCGGGGAGCTGTTTTTT. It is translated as CASSFQPVAGELFF.

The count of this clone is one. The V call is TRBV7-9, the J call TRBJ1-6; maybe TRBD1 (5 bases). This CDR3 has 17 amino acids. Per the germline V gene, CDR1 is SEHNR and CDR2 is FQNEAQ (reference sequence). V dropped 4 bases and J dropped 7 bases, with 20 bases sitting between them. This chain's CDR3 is CASSSLQGSRSNSPLHF. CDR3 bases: TGTGCCAGCAGCTCCCTCCAGGGTAGTAGGTCGAATTCACCCCTCCACTTT. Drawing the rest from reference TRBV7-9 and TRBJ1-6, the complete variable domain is DTGVSQNPRHKITKRGQNVTFRCDPISEHNRLYWYRQTLGQGPEFLTYFQNEAQLEKSRLLSDRFSAERPKGSFSTLEIQRTEQGDSAMYLCASSSLQGSRSNSPLHFGNGTRLTVT.

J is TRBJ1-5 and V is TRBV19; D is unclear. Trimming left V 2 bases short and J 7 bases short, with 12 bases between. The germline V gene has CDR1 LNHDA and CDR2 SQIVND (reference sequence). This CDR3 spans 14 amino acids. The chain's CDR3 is CASSIWAGLQPQHF. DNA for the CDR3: TGTGCCAGTAGTATATGGGCCGGACTCCAGCCCCAGCATTTT. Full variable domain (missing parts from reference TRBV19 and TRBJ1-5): DGGITQSPKYLFRKEGQNVTLSCEQNLNHDAMYWYRQDPGQGLRLIYYSQIVNDFQKGDIAEGYSVSREKKESFPLTVTSAQKNPTAFYLCASSIWAGLQPQHFGDGTRLSIL.

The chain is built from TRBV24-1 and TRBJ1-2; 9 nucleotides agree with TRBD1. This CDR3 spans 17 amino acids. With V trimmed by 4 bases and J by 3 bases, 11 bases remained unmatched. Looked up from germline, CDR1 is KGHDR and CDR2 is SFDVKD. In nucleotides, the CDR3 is TGTGCCACCAGTGACTCGGGACAGGGCATCCTACACTATGGCTACACCTTC. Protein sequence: CATSDSGQGILHYGYTF.

This CDR3 is CASSFWARGGADTQYF. The CDR3 nucleotides read TGTGCCAGCAGCTTCTGGGCGCGGGGGGGCGCAGATACGCAGTATTTT. The V gene is TRBV7-2, the J gene TRBJ2-3, with TRBD2 identical over 9 bases. The germline CDR1 and CDR2 sequences are SGHTA and FQGNSA. V lost 3 bases and J lost 4; bases outside the gene matches: 8. The CDR3 is 16 residues long. Drawing the rest from reference TRBV7-2 and TRBJ2-3, the complete variable domain is GAGVSQSPSNKVTEKGKDVELRCDPISGHTALYWYRQSLGQGLEFLIYFQGNSAPDKSGLPSDRFSAERTGGSVSTLTIQRTQQEDSAVYLCASSFWARGGADTQYFGPGTRLTVL.

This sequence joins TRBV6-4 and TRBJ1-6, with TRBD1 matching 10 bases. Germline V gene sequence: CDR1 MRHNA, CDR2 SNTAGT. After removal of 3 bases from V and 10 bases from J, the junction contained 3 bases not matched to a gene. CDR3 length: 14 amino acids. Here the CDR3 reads CASSETGGVSPLHF. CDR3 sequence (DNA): TGTGCCAGCAGTGAGACAGGGGGCGTATCACCCCTCCACTTT.

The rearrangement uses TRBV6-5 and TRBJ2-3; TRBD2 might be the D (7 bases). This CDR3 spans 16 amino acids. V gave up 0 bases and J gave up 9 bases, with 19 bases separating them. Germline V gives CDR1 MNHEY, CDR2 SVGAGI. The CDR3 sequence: CASSYSGAGASGTQYF. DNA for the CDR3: TGTGCCAGCAGTTACTCGGGGGCGGGGGCCTCGGGGACGCAGTATTTT.

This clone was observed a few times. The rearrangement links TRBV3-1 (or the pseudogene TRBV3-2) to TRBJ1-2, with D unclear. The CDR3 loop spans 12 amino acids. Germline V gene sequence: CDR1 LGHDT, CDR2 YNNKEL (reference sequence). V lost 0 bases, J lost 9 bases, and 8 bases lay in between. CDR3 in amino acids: CASSQEPFSYTF. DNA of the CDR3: TGTGCCAGCAGCCAAGAGCCTTTTAGCTACACCTTC.

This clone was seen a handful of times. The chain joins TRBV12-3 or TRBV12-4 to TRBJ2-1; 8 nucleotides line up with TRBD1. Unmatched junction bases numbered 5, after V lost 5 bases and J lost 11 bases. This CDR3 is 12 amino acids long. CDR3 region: CASSPRQGQQFF. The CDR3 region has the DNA TGTGCCAGCAGTCCGAGACAGGGGCAGCAGTTCTTC.

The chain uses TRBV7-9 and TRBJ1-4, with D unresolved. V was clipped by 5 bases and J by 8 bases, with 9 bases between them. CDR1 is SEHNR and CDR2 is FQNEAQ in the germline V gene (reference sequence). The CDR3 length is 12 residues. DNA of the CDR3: TGTGCCAGCAGCCCAGACCGGGAAAAACTGTTTTTT. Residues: CASSPDREKLFF.